What follows is one T cell receptor (beta chain) and its context. CD45RA-negative memory and CD45RA+ naive subsets were split from the CD4+ cells. The length of the CDR3 is 14 residues. CDR1 is SQVTM and CDR2 is ANQGSEA in the germline V gene. The sample is drawn from a study of shared clonotypes between healthy human individuals. The deep-level immunoSEQ assay was used. Genomic DNA of every subset was divided equally among multiple immunoSEQ plates. The protocol was immunoSEQ multiplex PCR, while the TCRdb copy is restricted to in-frame clones and leaves out a portion. Seen here are more than 2,000,000 clones, 85% to 95% observed once, and the top ten hold around 0.15%.

This TCR was recovered from a man younger than 35 in good health. The chain employs TRBV29-1 and TRBJ2-5; D possibly corresponds to TRBD1 (5 bases). The closer fit of TRBJ2-7 to the DNA end suggests the J call may be wrong. Sequencing was done on a sample of naive CD4+ T cells sorted from blood. Subset denoted: CD45RA+ positively selected. CDR3: CSVKGQGKGYEQYF. The CDR3 DNA reads TGCAGCGTTAAAGGTCAGGGTAAGGGCTACGAGCAGTACTTC.